Shown below are 21 T cell receptor beta chains from a single sample sequenced in a study of shared clonotypes between healthy human individuals. The table came from immunoSEQ multiplex PCR; TCRdb's copy has only in-frame clones and leaves some out. The sample includes over a million clones, about four fifths of them seen just once. The source material was memory CD4+ T cells from PBMCs. Specified subset: CD45RA-negative fraction. These receptors were taken from a man younger than 30 in good health. Some clones in this sample may be carry-over from other donors' samples.

The chain recombines TRBV18 with TRBJ2-3; D is perhaps TRBD2 (5 bases). Trimming cost V 4 bases and J 1 base, with 12 bases left between them. The CDR3 runs 15 residues. Germline V lookup: CDR1 KGHSH, CDR2 LQKENI. CDR3 sequence: CASSQRTGGTDTQYF. In DNA form, the CDR3 reads TGTGCCAGCTCACAGCGGACTGGTGGCACAGATACGCAGTATTTT.

The chain is built from TRBV6-5 and TRBJ2-7; D may correspond to TRBD1 or TRBD2 (5 bases each). Per the germline V gene, CDR1 is MNHEY and CDR2 is SVGAGI. The CDR3 sequence is 15 residues long. Deletions cut 6 bases from V and 5 bases from J, with 20 bases between. The CDR3 coding sequence is TGTGCCAGCAGGAACACCGGGGCGACAAGCCACGAGCAGTACTTC. This sequence encodes CASRNTGATSHEQYF.

The chain combines TRBV2 with TRBJ2-1, with 8 bases matching TRBD2. Germline V gene data show CDR1 as SNHLY and CDR2 as FYNNEI. The CDR3 runs 14 residues. After removal of 5 bases from V and 6 bases from J, the junction contained 6 bases not matched to a gene. The CDR3 sequence is CASSSVAGGNEQFF. The DNA for the CDR3 is TGTGCCAGCAGTTCTGTGGCGGGAGGCAATGAGCAGTTCTTC.

J is TRBJ1-6 and V is TRBV6-1; TRBD1 agrees at 10 bases. The CDR3 has 15 residues. Unmatched junction bases numbered 6, after V lost 5 bases and J lost 8 bases. CDR1 is MNHNS and CDR2 is SASEGT in the germline V gene. In DNA form, the CDR3 reads TGTGCCAGCAGTACAACCGGGACAGGGGATTCACCCCTCCACTTT. It specifies CASSTTGTGDSPLHF.

This clone was picked up a small number of times. The chain joins TRBV28 to TRBJ2-1; TRBD2 is a possible D gene (6 bases). The V gene lost 4 bases and the J gene lost 9 bases, with 16 bases spanning the gap. CDR3 size: 14 residues. The germline V gene encodes CDR1 MDHEN and CDR2 SYDVKM. In nucleotides, the CDR3 is TGTGCCAGCAGTTCTCCGGGACTTATCGGTGAGCAGTTCTTC. Translated, it gives CASSSPGLIGEQFF.

The chain is built from TRBV19 and TRBJ1-1; D is undetermined. V was cut by 6 bases and J by 0 bases, with 8 bases left in between. The CDR3 extends over 13 amino acids. Germline-derived CDR1 and CDR2 are LNHDA and SQIVND (reference sequence). The CDR3 DNA reads as TGTGCCAGTAGGAGGGTCATGAACACTGAAGCTTTCTTT. Amino acids: CASRRVMNTEAFF.

The V call is TRBV28, the J call TRBJ2-2; D is ambiguous. The CDR3 spans 15 residues. The ends were cut back, 6 bases at V and 5 bases at J, with 16 bases in the middle. Germline V lookup: CDR1 MDHEN, CDR2 SYDVKM. The CDR3 protein is CASSKSPRATGELFF. CDR3 DNA sequence: TGTGCCAGCAGCAAATCTCCCCGGGCAACCGGGGAGCTGTTTTTT.

This clone was seen only a few times. V and J are TRBV15 and TRBJ1-4; TRBD1 is a possible D gene (5 bases). This CDR3 is built from 15 residues. The V and J ends lost 4 bases and 0 bases respectively, with 9 bases between them. The germline gives CDR1 LNHNV, CDR2 YYDKDF (reference sequence). The CDR3 here is CATSKLGATNEKLFF. In DNA, the CDR3 is TGTGCCACCAGCAAACTAGGGGCAACTAATGAAAAACTGTTTTTT.

The chain employs TRBV6-5 and TRBJ1-2; D is uncertain. This CDR3 region has 12 residues. V lost 7 bases, J lost 7 bases, and 13 bases lay in between. Germline values: CDR1 MNHEY, CDR2 SVGAGI. CDR3 loop: CASMTAFSGYTF. The CDR3 DNA follows: TGTGCCAGCATGACTGCGTTCAGTGGCTACACCTTC.

This chain joins TRBV27 and TRBJ2-3, with no clear D. CDR3 length: 14 residues. The germline gives CDR1 MNHEY, CDR2 SMNVEV (reference sequence). V lost 4 bases, J lost 0 bases, and 8 bases lay in between. CDR3 residues: CASSSRTSTDTQYF. As DNA, the CDR3 is TGTGCCAGCAGTTCTCGGACGAGCACAGATACGCAGTATTTT.

This chain joins TRBV7-9 and TRBJ2-6; D is possibly TRBD1 (6 bases). V gave up 5 bases and J gave up 4 bases, with 15 bases separating them. Looked up from germline, CDR1 is SEHNR and CDR2 is FQNEAQ (reference sequence). The CDR3 is 16 residues long. CDR3 region: CASSRVTGPGANVLTF. CDR3 DNA sequence: TGTGCCAGCAGCCGGGTGACAGGCCCCGGGGCCAACGTCCTGACTTTC.

The genes are TRBV30 and TRBJ2-2; no clear D. Germline CDR1 is GTSNPN and CDR2 is SVGIG (reference sequence). V shed 4 bases and J shed 6 bases, with 6 bases lying between them. This CDR3 has 11 amino acids. This CDR3 is CAWKEAGELFF. The CDR3 DNA sequence: TGTGCCTGGAAAGAGGCCGGGGAGCTGTTTTTT.

The chain carries TRBV6-5 and TRBJ1-5, with D perhaps matching TRBD1 (6 bases). This CDR3 spans 14 amino acids. V was cut by 7 bases and J by 2 bases, with 12 bases left in between. Germline-derived CDR1 and CDR2 are MNHEY and SVGAGI. The CDR3 nucleotides are TGTGCCAGCAAGGGACACACAGGCAATCAGCCCCAGCATTTT. Protein sequence: CASKGHTGNQPQHF.

V usage is TRBV28 and J usage is TRBJ2-7, with unresolved D. Trimming took 5 bases from V and 2 from J, leaving 16 bases between them. Germline-derived CDR1 and CDR2 are MDHEN and SYDVKM. This CDR3 comprises 15 residues. CDR3 sequence: CASSPVRIPAYEQYF. The CDR3 DNA is TGTGCCAGCAGTCCCGTCAGAATCCCGGCCTACGAGCAGTACTTC.

This clone was counted between two and nine times. The chain joins TRBV19 to TRBJ2-7, with D perhaps being TRBD1 or TRBD2 (5 bases each). This CDR3 comprises 15 residues. Trimming left V 5 bases short and J 0 bases short, with 14 bases between. Germline CDR1 and CDR2: LNHDA and SQIVND (reference sequence). The CDR3 here is CASSLRDVASYEQYF. DNA of the CDR3: TGTGCCAGTAGTCTCCGGGACGTTGCCTCCTACGAGCAGTACTTC.

This chain links TRBV18 with TRBJ2-1; D perhaps matches TRBD2 (5 bases). Germline V lookup: CDR1 KGHSH, CDR2 LQKENI. This CDR3 contains 13 residues. Trimming left V 5 bases short and J 6 bases short, with 11 bases between. The CDR3 DNA sequence: TGTGCCAGCTCAGAGGGCGCAGGCAATGAGCAGTTCTTC. Its protein is CASSEGAGNEQFF. Using reference TRBV18 and TRBJ2-1 for the parts outside the CDR3, the full variable domain is NAGVMQNPRHLVRRRGQEARLRCSPMKGHSHVYWYRQLPEEGLKFMVYLQKENIIDESGMPKERFSAEFPKEGPSILRIQQVVRGDSAAYFCASSEGAGNEQFFGPGTRLTVL.

This chain connects TRBV5-1 to TRBJ2-1; D is possibly TRBD2 (6 bases). V was cut by 4 bases and J by 10 bases, with 21 bases left in between. Germline V gives CDR1 SGHRS, CDR2 YFSETQ. The CDR3 spans 15 residues. The CDR3 reads CASSLGPGENVEQFF. The CDR3 DNA reads TGCGCCAGCAGCCTGGGGCCGGGGGAAAATGTGGAGCAGTTCTTC.

The chain employs TRBV18 and TRBJ2-1; no clear D. Germline V gene lookup returns CDR1 KGHSH and CDR2 LQKENI. V dropped 4 bases and J dropped 0 bases, with 10 bases sitting between them. The CDR3 has 15 amino acids. CDR3 amino acids: CASSLLESSYNEQFF. The CDR3 nucleotides read TGTGCCAGCTCACTATTAGAGAGCTCCTACAATGAGCAGTTCTTC.

The V gene is TRBV28, the J gene TRBJ2-3; maybe TRBD1 (5 bases). CDR3 length: 15 residues. Germline CDR1 MDHEN, CDR2 SYDVKM. Trimming left V 7 bases short and J 0 bases short, with 14 bases between. DNA of the CDR3: TGTGCCAGCACCGGACAAAGCCTTAGCACAGATACGCAGTATTTT. It specifies CASTGQSLSTDTQYF.

The rearrangement joins TRBV7-3 to TRBJ2-5; D uncertain. Germline CDR1 and CDR2: SGHTA and FQGTGA. V was pared by 2 bases and J by 1 base, with 5 bases between. CDR3 size: 13 residues. Here the CDR3 reads CASSLQVQETQYF. Written as DNA, the CDR3 is TGTGCCAGCAGCTTACAGGTCCAAGAGACCCAGTACTTC.

The rearrangement uses TRBV4-1 and TRBJ1-1; weak D call: TRBD1 (5 bases). The CDR3 spans 18 residues. With 1 base removed from V and 0 bases from J, the gap between germline ends came to 18 bases. The germline V gene has CDR1 MGHRA and CDR2 YSYEKL. This CDR3 reads CASSQVGIGQGLNTEAFF. The CDR3 DNA is TGCGCCAGCAGCCAAGTCGGGATCGGGCAGGGACTGAACACTGAAGCTTTCTTT.